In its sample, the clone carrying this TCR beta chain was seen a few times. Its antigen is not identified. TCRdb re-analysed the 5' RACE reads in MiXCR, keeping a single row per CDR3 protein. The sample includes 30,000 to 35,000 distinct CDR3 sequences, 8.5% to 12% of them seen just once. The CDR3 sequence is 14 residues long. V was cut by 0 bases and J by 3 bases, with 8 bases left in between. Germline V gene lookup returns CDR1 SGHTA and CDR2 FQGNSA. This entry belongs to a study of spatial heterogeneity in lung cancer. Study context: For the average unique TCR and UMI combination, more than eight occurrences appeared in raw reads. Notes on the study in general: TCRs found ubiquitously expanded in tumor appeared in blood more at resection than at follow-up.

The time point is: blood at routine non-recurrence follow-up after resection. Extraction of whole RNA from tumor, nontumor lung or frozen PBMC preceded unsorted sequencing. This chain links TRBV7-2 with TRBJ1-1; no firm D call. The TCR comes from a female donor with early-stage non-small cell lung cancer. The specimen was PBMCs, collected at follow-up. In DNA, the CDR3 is TGTGCCAGCAGCTTAGCGGGGAGGGACACTGAAGCTTTCTTT. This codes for CASSLAGRDTEAFF.